This T cell receptor beta chain was sequenced during a study of blood T cell repertoires in COVID-19. Study-wide context: Some COVID-19 samples were acute and others convalescent; all came from the United States, Italy and Spain. Sources were T cells, B-cell-depleted T cells, or PBMCs; the material itself was cDNA or gDNA.

This clone was recorded once. Authors' data handling: Researchers report that nucleated cell counts were estimated from reference gene primer amplification. This table comes from immunoSEQ multiplex PCR, and its TCRdb copy is limited to in-frame clones, with some not included. The V and J calls and clone size are taken from that table; D and trimming were inferred from the DNA. The data show nearly 95,000 clones, around 87% seen once. Specimen: peripheral blood. The source is a human donor with acute or convalescent COVID-19. The donor label of this sample is uncertain.

Here the CDR3 DNA reads TGTGCCAGCAGCTTATATGGTAGCGGGGGGGTGACAGATACGCAGTATTTT. Translation gives CASSLYGSGGVTDTQYF. The V call is TRBV7-2, the J call TRBJ2-3, with 11 bases identical to TRBD2. Per the germline V gene, CDR1 is SGHTA and CDR2 is FQGNSA. The CDR3 extends over 17 amino acids. The V and J ends lost 2 bases and 3 bases, in that order; junction bases with no gene match: 7.